Shown below are 19 T cell receptor beta chains from a single sample sequenced in a study of human T cells and chemical hapten exposure. From the RACE reads, TCRdb called clonotypes with MiXCR, one entry per CDR3 protein. The data contain under 85,000 distinct CDR3 sequences, 10% of them seen just once; the ten biggest clones take up 1.4%. Time point described: patch test 1, 2 weeks after DPC sensitization. Treatment specified: therapeutic diphenylcyclopropenone sensitization with weekly scalp DPC. Sequencing was performed on whole blood, taken in connection with sensitization to the hapten diphenylcyclopropenone (DPC). These receptors all stem from a woman aged 50 to 65 with alopecia areata. Some clones in this sample may be carry-over from other donors' samples.

This clonotype was seen at least ten times. No conserved phenylalanine or tryptophan is present at the end of the CDR3, so a read error is the likely explanation. The chain employs TRBV6-1 and TRBJ1-2; perhaps TRBD1 as D (6 bases). Per the germline V gene, CDR1 is MNHNS and CDR2 is SASEGT. The CDR3 loop spans 15 amino acids. The germline V and J ends were trimmed by 5 bases and 6 bases, with 19 bases remaining between them. Written as DNA, the CDR3 is TGTGCCAGCAGTCCTGGACAGACCCCTAGGGATGGCTACACCTCC. Translated: CASSPGQTPRDGYTS.

This clonotype was seen only a few times. This chain uses TRBV6-6 with TRBJ1-4; the D is unclear. Germline CDR1 is MNHNY and CDR2 is SVGAGI (reference sequence). The V end lost 2 bases, the J end lost 4 bases, and 8 bases lay between the germline ends. CDR3 length: 14 amino acids. Here the CDR3 DNA reads TGTGCCAGCAGTTACGGGCAGTTTAATGAAAAACTGTTTTTT. It encodes CASSYGQFNEKLFF.

This clonotype appeared a few times. The chain's CDR3 is CSARVPGGHSPLHF. For the CDR3, the DNA is TGCAGTGCTAGAGTCCCAGGGGGGCATTCACCCCTCCACTTT. The chain links TRBV20-1 to TRBJ1-6; 7 bases match TRBD1. J gave up 8 bases and V 1 base, and 5 bases lay outside the gene matches. Germline values: CDR1 DFQATT, CDR2 SNEGSKA (reference sequence). The CDR3 runs to 14 residues.

A remark on this clonotype: It may be a read error: a sequence one base away is much more abundant. The chain links TRBV25-1 to TRBJ1-4; TRBD1 is a possible D gene (6 bases). The CDR3 spans 13 residues. CDR1 is MGHDK and CDR2 is SYGVNS in the germline V gene. CDR3 coding DNA: TGTGCCAGCAGGGGACAAAGCGATGATAAACTGTTTTTT. Translating gives CASRGQSDDKLFF.

This clonotype was counted many times. The chain has TRBV18 and TRBJ2-4; the match to TRBD2 covers 7 bases. CDR3 length: 16 amino acids. Germline lookup yields CDR1 KGHSH and CDR2 LQKENI. The ends lost 4 bases at V and 0 bases at J; junction bases unmatched: 6. In DNA, the CDR3 is TGTGCCAGCTCACTCCGGACTAGTCAAGCCAAAAACATTCAGTACTTC. Its protein is CASSLRTSQAKNIQYF. The whole variable domain, remainder taken from reference TRBV18 and TRBJ2-4, is NAGVMQNPRHLVRRRGQEARLRCSPMKGHSHVYWYRQLPEEGLKFMVYLQKENIIDESGMPKERFSAEFPKEGPSILRIQQVVRGDSAAYFCASSLRTSQAKNIQYFGAGTRLSVL.

Here the CDR3 DNA reads TGTGCCAGCAGCGACCAGGGACCGCTCGAGCAGTACTTC. This gives the protein CASSDQGPLEQYF. The chain recombines TRBV7-9 with TRBJ2-7; D might be TRBD1 or TRBD2, each matching 5 bases. This CDR3 region has 13 residues. Germline values: CDR1 SEHNR, CDR2 FQNEAQ (reference sequence). The germline V and J ends were trimmed by 5 bases and 6 bases, with 14 bases remaining between them.

The V call is TRBV10-2, the J call TRBJ1-1, with no clear D. This CDR3 spans 16 amino acids. V gave up 2 bases and J gave up 2 bases, with 15 bases separating them. CDR1 and CDR2 from the germline V gene are WSHSY and SAAADI. The chain's CDR3 is CASSETPPTPNTEAFF. Written as DNA, the CDR3 is TGCGCCAGCAGTGAGACTCCACCGACACCTAACACTGAAGCTTTCTTT.

This clonotype was found many times. The chain combines TRBV11-3 with TRBJ2-7, with 13 bases fitting TRBD2. The germline V gene encodes CDR1 SGHNT and CDR2 YENEEA. CDR3 length equals 15 residues. V lost 8 bases and J lost 2; bases outside the gene matches: 6. The CDR3 nucleotides read TGTGCCAGCTCCACGGGACTAGCGGGAACCTACGAGCAGTACTTC. This encodes CASSTGLAGTYEQYF.

This clonotype was recorded a few times. This chain links TRBV29-1 with TRBJ2-3; perhaps TRBD2 as D (6 bases). CDR1 SQVTM and CDR2 ANQGSEA come from the germline V gene. V was pared by 4 bases and J by 1 base, with 6 bases between. This CDR3 spans 12 amino acids. CDR3: CSVASGTDTQYF. DNA of the CDR3: TGCAGCGTTGCTAGCGGCACAGATACGCAGTATTTT.

This clonotype was found a few times. The CDR3 nucleotides are TGTGCCAGCCAGGGACAGGGGAACACTGAAGCTTTCTTT. Translating gives CASQGQGNTEAFF. This chain connects TRBV28 to TRBJ1-1; 9 bases map to TRBD1. V was pared by 8 bases and J by 1 base, with 2 bases of the junction left unmatched. The CDR3 has 13 residues. Germline loops: CDR1 MDHEN, CDR2 SYDVKM.

V usage is TRBV5-1 and J usage is TRBJ2-3; possibly TRBD1 for D (6 bases). V was clipped by 6 bases and J by 0 bases, with 14 bases between them. From germline, CDR1 is SGHRS and CDR2 YFSETQ. There are 15 residues in the CDR3. CDR3: CASKQGPTSTDTQYF. The CDR3, as DNA: TGCGCCAGCAAGCAGGGGCCCACTAGCACAGATACGCAGTATTTT.

On this clonotype itself: It may be a read error: a sequence one base away is much more abundant. The rearrangement links TRBV4-2 to TRBJ1-1; a weak D match, TRBD1 (5 bases). Per the germline V gene, CDR1 is LGHNA and CDR2 is YNFKEQ. The CDR3 runs 15 residues. The CDR3 region has the DNA TGTGCCAGCAGCCAAGATCAACAGGTCGGAACTGAAGCTCTCTTT. Protein product: CASSQDQQVGTEALF.

The gene calls are TRBV30 and TRBJ1-2; no clear D. There are 14 residues in the CDR3. The V and J ends lost 0 bases and 4 bases respectively, with 12 bases between them. Germline loops: CDR1 GTSNPN, CDR2 SVGIG (reference sequence). As DNA, the CDR3 is TGTGCCTGGAGTGTACAAACGGCGGGCTATGGCTACACCTTC. Amino acid sequence: CAWSVQTAGYGYTF.

This clonotype was observed many times. The V gene is TRBV3-1, the J gene TRBJ2-2; D unclear. V lost 3 bases, J lost 5 bases, and 7 bases lay in between. There are 13 residues in the CDR3. The germline gives CDR1 LGHDT, CDR2 YNNKEL (reference sequence). CDR3 in amino acids: CASSQPLTGELFF. In DNA form, the CDR3 reads TGTGCCAGCAGCCAGCCCTTAACCGGGGAGCTGTTTTTT. The full variable domain, its missing parts supplied by reference TRBV3-1 and TRBJ2-2, is DTAVSQTPKYLVTQMGNDKSIKCEQNLGHDTMYWYKQDSKKFLKIMFSYNNKELIINETVPNRFSPKSPDKAHLNLHINSLELGDSAVYFCASSQPLTGELFFGEGSRLTVL.

The V call is TRBV5-5, the J call TRBJ2-2; 11 bases are shared with TRBD1. Losses at the gene ends were 0 bases for V and 6 bases for J; bases not matched to a gene: 4. Per the germline V gene, CDR1 is SGHKS and CDR2 is YYEKEE (reference sequence). There are 16 residues in the CDR3. The CDR3 region is CASSLADRGRPGELFF. In DNA, the CDR3 is TGTGCCAGCAGCTTGGCGGACAGGGGGCGCCCCGGGGAGCTGTTTTTT.

This clonotype has just a few counts. The genes are TRBV6-2 or TRBV6-3 and TRBJ2-1; 9 bases are a match to TRBD2. Germline-derived CDR1 and CDR2 are MNHEY and SVGEGT. The V segment lost 4 bases and the J segment 4 bases; nucleotides outside the gene matches: 5. The CDR3 extends over 15 amino acids. The CDR3 DNA is TGTGCCAGCAGTTCCCTTAGCGGGAGATACAATGAGCAGTTCTTC. Translated: CASSSLSGRYNEQFF.

The sample holds many counts of this clonotype. V and J are TRBV19 and TRBJ2-3; D is unclear. The CDR3 totals 14 residues. Trimming removed 4 bases from V and 6 bases from J, with 14 bases in between. Germline CDR1 and CDR2: LNHDA and SQIVND (reference sequence). CDR3 region: CASSKSEVADTQYF. The CDR3 DNA sequence: TGTGCCAGTAGTAAGAGTGAGGTGGCCGATACGCAGTATTTT. Based on the CDR3 plus reference TRBV19 and TRBJ2-3, the full variable domain is DGGITQSPKYLFRKEGQNVTLSCEQNLNHDAMYWYRQDPGQGLRLIYYSQIVNDFQKGDIAEGYSVSREKKESFPLTVTSAQKNPTAFYLCASSKSEVADTQYFGPGTRLTVL.

The sample holds a few counts of this clonotype. The chain employs TRBV14 and TRBJ1-6, with D maybe TRBD1 (6 bases). CDR1 and CDR2 (germline): SGHDN, FVKESK. There are 15 residues in the CDR3. V gave up 0 bases and J gave up 6 bases, with 9 bases separating them. The DNA of the CDR3 is TGTGCCAGCAGCCAAGATTGGACAGCTAATTCACCCCTCCACTTT. Protein: CASSQDWTANSPLHF.

This clonotype was seen a few times. The chain couples TRBV27 to TRBJ1-6; 7 bases fit TRBD1. Losses at the gene ends were 6 bases for V and 5 bases for J; bases not matched to a gene: 4. Germline V gives CDR1 MNHEY, CDR2 SMNVEV (reference sequence). The CDR3 covers 14 residues. CDR3 in DNA: TGTGCCAGCAGAGGCCAGGGGGATAATTCACCCCTCCACTTT. It translates to CASRGQGDNSPLHF.